This TCR beta chain was sequenced for a study of T cell responses to AZD1222 COVID-19 vaccine. This clone was seen just once. Germline CDR1 reads SGHRS; CDR2 reads YFSETQ. The ends were cut back, 0 bases at V and 0 bases at J, with 15 bases in the middle. The CDR3 is 17 residues long. Assay used: immunoSEQ multiplex PCR; TCRdb lists only in-frame clones, some missing. The table has about 150,000 clones, about 90% seen once; the top ten hold roughly 7.1%. The chain has TRBV5-1 and TRBJ1-2; D is perhaps TRBD1 (5 bases). This clonotype was obtained from an adult who received the MenACWY meningococcal vaccine as a control. The source was peripheral blood, collected 28 days after the second dose of the MenACWY control vaccine. CDR3 sequence reads: CASSLEGATASNYGYTF. DNA of the CDR3: TGCGCCAGCAGCTTGGAAGGGGCGACCGCTTCTAACTATGGCTACACCTTC. Together with reference TRBV5-1 and TRBJ1-2, the CDR3 gives the full variable domain: KAGVTQTPRYLIKTRGQQVTLSCSPISGHRSVSWYQQTPGQGLQFLFEYFSETQRNKGNFPGRFSGRQFSNSRSEMNVSTLELGDSALYLCASSLEGATASNYGYTFGSGTRLTVV.